This TCR beta chain came from a study of OX40 agonist ivuxolimab in advanced cancers. Looking at the study overall: The dose of intravenous ivuxolimab that patients received every 2 weeks ranged from 0.01 to 10 mg/kg.

The germline gives CDR1 SNHLY, CDR2 FYNNEI. The V gene lost 4 bases and the J gene lost 9 bases, with 13 bases spanning the gap. This CDR3 is 14 amino acids long. The protocol was immunoSEQ multiplex PCR, while the TCRdb copy is restricted to in-frame clones and leaves out a portion. The sample holds about 67,000 clones, over 65% seen once. Material: CD4+ or CD8+ T cells sorted from blood, obtained in a trial of the OX40 agonist ivuxolimab. The gene calls are TRBV2 and TRBJ1-6; unclear D gene. The clonotype originates from an adult with an advanced solid tumor such as melanoma, head and neck, liver or kidney cancer. In DNA, the CDR3 is TGTGCCAGCAGTGCCCCTCCTAGTGGTTCACCCCTCCACTTT. Translation: CASSAPPSGSPLHF.